This T cell receptor (beta chain) is drawn from a study of cytomegalovirus exposure and HLA in healthy donors. Study-level results: Some 150 TCR beta chains were listed as cytomegalovirus-associated.

The PCR used 60 Vbeta and 13 Jbeta primers. Some clones are missing from TCRdb's copy, which holds only in-frame ones; the method was immunoSEQ multiplex PCR. The sample includes 63,000 or so clones, approximately 79% of them seen just once. Healthy people donating bone marrow made up the donors. Germline V gene sequence: CDR1 GTSNPN, CDR2 SVGIG (reference sequence). This CDR3 is built from 18 residues. With 4 bases clipped from V and 8 bases from J, the junction kept 17 bases outside the gene matches. Concerning this clone: Antigen: not known.

The chain recombines TRBV30 with TRBJ2-1; TRBD2 matches at 13 bases. This sequence was found in a woman aged 30 to 39 in good health and CMV-seronegative. The sequencing sample was made of PBMCs. CDR3 region: CAWITTSGGALGLDEQFF. As DNA, the CDR3 is TGTGCCTGGATTACCACTAGCGGGGGGGCCTTGGGGTTGGATGAGCAGTTCTTC.